What follows are 31 T cell receptor beta chains derived from one specimen sequenced in a study of technical replicates of blood from several donors. Sequencing was performed with immunoSEQ multiplex PCR; in TCRdb, only in-frame clones are kept and a portion is missing. The sample lists under 50,000 clones, around 96% occurring once. Sequenced sample: T cells isolated from PBMCs. These receptors were collected from a human donor in good health.

The chain uses TRBV5-1 and TRBJ2-2; D unclear. Looked up from germline, CDR1 is SGHRS and CDR2 is YFSETQ. V shed 6 bases and J shed 6 bases, with 9 bases lying between them. This CDR3 region has 12 residues. CDR3 sequence (DNA): TGCGCCAGCATCACAAAAGCCGGGGAGCTGTTTTTT. Its protein is CASITKAGELFF.

This clone has a handful of counts. V usage is TRBV4-2 and J usage is TRBJ2-5, with 7 bases that match TRBD2. Germline CDR1 and CDR2: LGHNA and YNFKEQ. The CDR3 contains 14 residues. V lost 5 bases and J lost 5; bases outside the gene matches: 8. CDR3 sequence (DNA): TGTGCCAGCAGCGATACACTAGCGCCCGAGACCCAGTACTTC. Its translation is CASSDTLAPETQYF.

The chain employs TRBV15 and TRBJ1-5; possibly TRBD1 for D (5 bases). With 1 base removed from V and 0 bases from J, the gap between germline ends came to 10 bases. The CDR3 loop spans 16 amino acids. Germline CDR1 LNHNV, CDR2 YYDKDF (reference sequence). This CDR3 is CATSRVGDNSNQPQHF. The CDR3 DNA reads TGTGCCACCAGCAGAGTAGGGGATAATAGCAATCAGCCCCAGCATTTT.

This clone appeared a few times. V gene TRBV10-3 combines with J gene TRBJ2-5; D remains ambiguous. The ends were cut back, 2 bases at V and 5 bases at J, with 9 bases in the middle. Germline CDR1 ENHRY, CDR2 SYGVKD. The CDR3 has 13 amino acids. CDR3 loop: CAISEATAETQYF. CDR3 nucleotides: TGTGCCATCAGTGAGGCTACCGCGGAGACCCAGTACTTC.

The chain couples TRBV30 to TRBJ1-1; TRBD1 matches 8 bases. The CDR3 is made up of 13 amino acids. J lost 1 base, V lost 5 bases, and 3 bases had no gene match. Germline V gives CDR1 GTSNPN, CDR2 SVGIG (reference sequence). The CDR3 spells CAWDRGGNTEAFF. The CDR3 nucleotides read TGTGCCTGGGACAGGGGCGGGAACACTGAAGCTTTCTTT.

The rearrangement uses TRBV6-5 and TRBJ2-7; TRBD1 aligns across 9 bases. The germline CDR1 and CDR2 sequences are MNHEY and SVGAGI. The J segment lost 2 bases and the V segment lost 0 bases, leaving 5 bases of the junction unmatched. The CDR3 covers 16 residues. The CDR3 loop reads CASSYSIGTGTYEQYF. The CDR3, as DNA: TGTGCCAGCAGTTACTCAATCGGGACAGGGACCTACGAGCAGTACTTC.

This sequence joins TRBV19 and TRBJ1-3; TRBD1 is a possible D gene (6 bases). Trimming stripped 4 bases from V and 1 base from J, with 11 bases between. Germline CDR1 reads LNHDA; CDR2 reads SQIVND (reference sequence). The CDR3 spans 15 residues. CDR3 nucleotides: TGTGCCAGTAGTAGCAGGGGTAGGTCTGGAAACACCATATATTTT. Translated: CASSSRGRSGNTIYF.

Only a few counts were recorded for this clone. The chain recombines TRBV5-4 with TRBJ1-2; D may be TRBD1 (6 bases). The germline V gene has CDR1 SGHNT and CDR2 YYREEE (reference sequence). The CDR3 has 17 amino acids. Trimming stripped 4 bases from V and 4 bases from J, with 23 bases between. CDR3 nucleotide sequence: TGTGCCAGCAGCATTTACGGCTTGGACAGTTCGTTCTATGGCTACACCTTC. This translates into CASSIYGLDSSFYGYTF. Drawing the rest from reference TRBV5-4 and TRBJ1-2, the complete variable domain is ETGVTQSPTHLIKTRGQQVTLRCSSQSGHNTVSWYQQALGQGPQFIFQYYREEENGRGNFPPRFSGLQFPNYSSELNVNALELDDSALYLCASSIYGLDSSFYGYTFGSGTRLTVV.

Only a few counts were recorded for this clone. The chain uses TRBV14 and TRBJ1-1, with TRBD1 matching 9 bases. Per the germline V gene, CDR1 is SGHDN and CDR2 is FVKESK. With 2 bases clipped from V and 5 bases from J, the junction kept 9 bases outside the gene matches. The CDR3 totals 16 residues. CDR3 amino acids: CASSQRGQGGKTEAFF. The DNA of the CDR3 is TGTGCCAGCAGCCAAAGGGGACAGGGTGGGAAGACTGAAGCTTTCTTT.

The rearrangement uses TRBV28 and TRBJ2-3; TRBD2 is a possible D gene (5 bases). The V gene lost 3 bases and the J gene lost 2 bases, with 12 bases spanning the gap. Germline values: CDR1 MDHEN, CDR2 SYDVKM. This CDR3 spans 15 amino acids. The DNA of the CDR3 is TGTGCCAGCAGTTTGACTATCCGACACACAGATACGCAGTATTTT. It translates to CASSLTIRHTDTQYF. The complete variable domain, with remaining parts taken from reference TRBV28 and TRBJ2-3, reads DVKVTQSSRYLVKRTGEKVFLECVQDMDHENMFWYRQDPGLGLRLIYFSYDVKMKEKGDIPEGYSVSREKKERFSLILESASTNQTSMYLCASSLTIRHTDTQYFGPGTRLTVL.

V usage is TRBV10-3 and J usage is TRBJ2-6; weak D call: TRBD1 (5 bases). Trimming shortened V by 8 bases and J by 0 bases, and 11 bases separated the two germline ends. The CDR3 has 15 amino acids. Germline V gene sequence: CDR1 ENHRY, CDR2 SYGVKD. The CDR3 spells CAIRQTLSGANVLTF. The CDR3 DNA sequence: TGTGCCATCCGACAGACGCTCTCTGGGGCCAACGTCCTGACTTTC.

J is TRBJ1-1 and V is TRBV6-5, with D possibly TRBD1 on 6 matching bases. The V and J ends lost 7 bases and 10 bases respectively, with 13 bases between them. The germline V gene encodes CDR1 MNHEY and CDR2 SVGAGI. The CDR3 runs 11 residues. CDR3 loop: CASIATGGAFF. CDR3 nucleotides: TGTGCCAGCATCGCGACAGGCGGAGCTTTCTTT.

The gene calls are TRBV10-3 and TRBJ1-5; D gene uncertain. The V gene's germline CDR1 is ENHRY and CDR2 SYGVKD. Trimming pared 3 bases from V and 0 bases from J, leaving 9 bases between. The CDR3 covers 15 residues. This CDR3 reads CAISDTGNSNQPQHF. Written as DNA, the CDR3 is TGTGCCATCAGTGATACGGGGAATAGCAATCAGCCCCAGCATTTT.

This sequence joins TRBV6-5 and TRBJ2-7; D remains ambiguous. Germline CDR1 MNHEY, CDR2 SVGAGI. Trimming shortened V by 8 bases and J by 0 bases, and 11 bases separated the two germline ends. The length of the CDR3 is 13 residues. The CDR3: CASDDKSSYEQYF. The CDR3 DNA reads TGTGCCAGCGACGACAAGAGCTCCTACGAGCAGTACTTC.

V and J are TRBV29-1 and TRBJ2-2; D may be TRBD1 (5 bases). The germline CDR1 and CDR2 sequences are SQVTM and ANQGSEA. The CDR3 is 14 amino acids. V was cut by 7 bases and J by 2 bases, with 14 bases left in between. The CDR3 loop is CSAEVGHNTGELFF. The CDR3 bases are TGCAGCGCCGAGGTGGGGCATAACACCGGGGAGCTGTTTTTT.

The V gene is TRBV6-5, the J gene TRBJ2-1; 8 nucleotides align to TRBD2. CDR1 MNHEY and CDR2 SVGAGI come from the germline V gene. The CDR3 is made up of 14 amino acids. The V gene end was trimmed by 8 bases and the J gene end by 0 bases; junction bases not matched to a gene: 3. DNA of the CDR3: TGTGCCAGCGGTGGGACTAGCTCCTACAATGAGCAGTTCTTC. Residues: CASGGTSSYNEQFF.

The chain links TRBV2 to TRBJ2-3; D is undetermined. The CDR3 loop spans 12 amino acids. V lost 4 bases to trimming and J lost 4 bases, with 6 bases between them. Germline CDR1 and CDR2: SNHLY and FYNNEI. CDR3 sequence reads: CASSASADTQYF. The CDR3 DNA reads as TGTGCCAGCAGTGCCTCTGCAGATACGCAGTATTTT. The variable domain in full, with the rest retrieved from reference TRBV2 and TRBJ2-3, is EPEVTQTPSHQVTQMGQEVILRCVPISNHLYFYWYRQILGQKVEFLVSFYNNEISEKSEIFDDQFSVERPDGSNFTLKIRSTKLEDSAMYFCASSASADTQYFGPGTRLTVL.

CDR3 region: CASSSGLTYEQYF. DNA for the CDR3: TGTGCCAGCAGCTCTGGACTCACCTACGAGCAGTACTTC. V usage is TRBV27 and J usage is TRBJ2-7, with D possibly matching TRBD2 (5 bases). This CDR3 contains 13 residues. Trimming stripped 6 bases from V and 2 bases from J, with 11 bases between. Germline V gives CDR1 MNHEY, CDR2 SMNVEV (reference sequence).

J is TRBJ2-3 and V is TRBV5-4; D might be TRBD2 (5 bases). The V and J ends lost 3 bases and 0 bases respectively, with 11 bases between them. From germline, CDR1 is SGHNT and CDR2 YYREEE (reference sequence). CDR3 length: 15 amino acids. The CDR3 here is CASSSGPGSTDTQYF. The CDR3 nucleotides are TGTGCCAGCAGCTCTGGACCGGGAAGCACAGATACGCAGTATTTT.

The V and J genes are TRBV9 and TRBJ2-3; D is unresolved. The V gene's germline CDR1 is SGDLS and CDR2 YYNGEE. This CDR3 has 13 residues. V lost 0 bases to trimming and J lost 5 bases, with 7 bases between them. CDR3: CASSVAPLDTQYF. DNA of the CDR3: TGTGCCAGCAGCGTAGCTCCTCTAGATACGCAGTATTTT.

The chain carries TRBV7-6 and TRBJ1-1; 8 bases line up with TRBD1. Germline CDR1 reads SGHVS; CDR2 reads FNYEAQ. The CDR3 has 16 residues. J lost 3 bases, V lost 6 bases, and 12 bases had no gene match. In DNA, the CDR3 is TGTGCCAGCAGTTTGGACAGGGAGAGCTCGGACACTGAAGCTTTCTTT. Its translation is CASSLDRESSDTEAFF.

The rearrangement links TRBV28 to TRBJ1-3; 9 bases are shared with TRBD1. The CDR3 has 17 residues. Germline CDR1 reads MDHEN; CDR2 reads SYDVKM. V gave up 5 bases and J gave up 4 bases; unmatched junction bases: 12. The CDR3: CASSPPIGTGKGNTIYF. The CDR3 DNA is TGTGCCAGCAGTCCCCCCATCGGGACAGGGAAGGGAAACACCATATATTTT. Variable domain in full (rest from reference TRBV28 and TRBJ1-3): DVKVTQSSRYLVKRTGEKVFLECVQDMDHENMFWYRQDPGLGLRLIYFSYDVKMKEKGDIPEGYSVSREKKERFSLILESASTNQTSMYLCASSPPIGTGKGNTIYFGEGSWLTVV.

Worth noting for this clone: An end of the junction differs from the germline gene, which may be a read error. The chain is built from TRBV15 and TRBJ1-2; D remains ambiguous. Germline CDR1 reads LNHNV; CDR2 reads YYDKDF (reference sequence). The CDR3 has 13 residues. This CDR3 reads CATSREGLYGYTF. CDR3 sequence (DNA): TGTGCCACCAGCCGAGAAGGACTCTATGGCTACACCTTC.

V gene TRBV4-1 combines with J gene TRBJ2-7; no firm D call. Looked up from germline, CDR1 is MGHRA and CDR2 is YSYEKL. This CDR3 is 14 amino acids long. The V gene lost 0 bases and the J gene lost 2 bases, with 8 bases spanning the gap. The CDR3 loop reads CASSQDVVPYEQYF. CDR3 nucleotides: TGCGCCAGCAGCCAAGATGTAGTTCCCTACGAGCAGTACTTC.

The chain carries TRBV5-4 and TRBJ2-2; no clear D gene. The length of the CDR3 is 16 residues. The ends were cut back, 4 bases at V and 2 bases at J, with 15 bases in the middle. Germline V gene data show CDR1 as SGHNT and CDR2 as YYREEE (reference sequence). CDR3 nucleotide sequence: TGTGCCAGCAGCGCGGCGCCCGAGCTCAACACCGGGGAGCTGTTTTTT. It translates to CASSAAPELNTGELFF. The full variable domain, in which reference TRBV5-4 and TRBJ2-2 provide the parts outside the CDR3, is ETGVTQSPTHLIKTRGQQVTLRCSSQSGHNTVSWYQQALGQGPQFIFQYYREEENGRGNFPPRFSGLQFPNYSSELNVNALELDDSALYLCASSAAPELNTGELFFGEGSRLTVL.

The J gene is TRBJ1-5, the V gene TRBV27; D is perhaps TRBD1 (5 bases). V dropped 2 bases and J dropped 4 bases, with 6 bases sitting between them. Germline assignment: CDR1 MNHEY and CDR2 SMNVEV (reference sequence). This CDR3 contains 13 residues. Here the CDR3 DNA reads TGTGCCAGCAGTTTAGACAGAAATCAGCCCCAGCATTTT. Encoded protein: CASSLDRNQPQHF.

The chain has TRBV5-1 and TRBJ2-1; weak D call: TRBD2 (5 bases). Germline V gives CDR1 SGHRS, CDR2 YFSETQ. Trimming removed 7 bases at V and 0 bases at J, with 14 bases between. The CDR3 covers 15 residues. The CDR3 is CASRTSFSSYNEQFF. CDR3 nucleotide sequence: TGCGCCAGCCGAACTAGTTTTAGCTCCTACAATGAGCAGTTCTTC.

The chain employs TRBV7-6 and TRBJ2-2, with TRBD1 matching 9 bases. Per germline, CDR1 SGHVS and CDR2 FNYEAQ. Trimming cost V 2 bases and J 3 bases; bases outside gene matches: 4. This CDR3 spans 16 amino acids. The chain's CDR3 is CASSLLWDRDTGELFF. The CDR3 DNA sequence: TGTGCCAGCAGCTTACTCTGGGACAGGGACACCGGGGAGCTGTTTTTT.

This clone was detected once. The CDR3 loop is CASSPSVTTNEKLFF. The CDR3, as DNA: TGTGCCAGTAGTCCTTCAGTGACAACTAATGAAAAACTGTTTTTT. The chain joins TRBV19 to TRBJ1-4; no definite D call. The V end was cut by 5 bases, the J end by 0 bases, with 10 bases between. The germline CDR1 and CDR2 sequences are LNHDA and SQIVND (reference sequence). This CDR3 is built from 15 residues.

The rearrangement uses TRBV9 and TRBJ2-3; the D gene is possibly TRBD2 (5 bases). V was clipped by 3 bases and J by 2 bases, with 19 bases between them. The CDR3 length is 17 residues. Germline V CDR1 and CDR2: SGDLS, YYNGEE. DNA for the CDR3: TGTGCCAGCAGCGCGCCCGGGATAGGTAGCTCCACAGATACGCAGTATTTT. Its protein product is CASSAPGIGSSTDTQYF.

The sample holds a few counts of this clone. The chain is built from TRBV30 and TRBJ1-1; no firm D call. V was shortened by 2 bases and J by 5 bases, with 6 bases between the two germline ends. The CDR3 loop spans 11 amino acids. Germline CDR1 is GTSNPN and CDR2 is SVGIG (reference sequence). CDR3: CAWSKETEAFF. CDR3 coding DNA: TGTGCCTGGAGTAAAGAGACTGAAGCTTTCTTT.